This TCR beta chain was captured in a study of CD8 T cells in ankylosing spondylitis. Findings and limits, study-wide: The authors found the disease-linked clones to be CD8+ and relatively rare in peripheral blood.

This clonotype was observed many times. What it binds is not known. Germline V gives CDR1 SGHTA, CDR2 FQGNSA. CDR3 size: 13 residues. The junction had 3 bases not matched to a gene; V was cut back by 0 bases and J by 14 bases. Each CDR3 protein is one row after TCRdb ran MiXCR on the 5' RACE reads. The sample lists about 130,000 distinct CDR3 sequences; 6% to 8.5% were seen once. Sequencing was carried out using blood, either unsorted or a sorted T cell fraction (not recorded which). The sequence came from a male donor with ankylosing spondylitis or in good health (not recorded which). V is TRBV7-2 and J is TRBJ2-1, with 11 bases fitting TRBD2. This CDR3 is CASSLAQTSGKFF. Written as DNA, the CDR3 is TGTGCCAGCAGCTTAGCGCAGACTAGCGGGAAGTTCTTC. The whole variable domain, filled in from reference TRBV7-2 and TRBJ2-1, reads GAGVSQSPSNKVTEKGKDVELRCDPISGHTALYWYRQSLGQGLEFLIYFQGNSAPDKSGLPSDRFSAERTGGSVSTLTIQRTQQEDSAVYLCASSLAQTSGKFFGPGTRLTVL.